The TCR beta chain under discussion was sequenced for a study of shared clonotypes between healthy human individuals. Original analysis: Junction-only immunoSEQ sequences carried no quality scores, so filtering differed. The method was immunoSEQ multiplex PCR; TCRdb's version includes in-frame clones alone and lacks a portion of them. V and J calls and clone size are as listed in that table; D and trimming were resolved from the DNA. The table includes 800,000 or so clones, just over 95% detected once. CD45RO-negative, CCR7-positively selected cells formed the naive CD8 fraction, excluding terminally differentiated effector memory CD45RA+ cells. This CDR3 has 14 amino acids. V lost 6 bases and J lost 0, with 9 bases in between. Germline CDR1 reads PRHDT; CDR2 reads FYEKMQ (reference sequence). A word on this clone: The antigen is not known.

Findings and caveats of the study: Memory subsets generally showed lower estimated richness than naive subsets.

The chain is built from TRBV13 and TRBJ2-1; D possibly corresponds to TRBD1 (5 bases). The clonotype originates from a man aged 30 to 45 in good health. The sample taken for sequencing was naive CD8+ T cells sorted from blood. CDR3 DNA: TGTGCCAGCAGTGACAGACCCTCCTACAATGAGCAGTTCTTC. Its translation: CASSDRPSYNEQFF.